A selection of T cell receptor beta chains follows, all from one sample in a study of T cells of healthy individuals. TCRdb fed the 5' RACE reads into MiXCR, producing one record per CDR3 protein. Counted here are around 98,000 distinct CDR3 sequences, about 16% occurring once; the ten biggest clones make up 6.2%. These receptor sequences come from a human donor in good health. CDR3s include the opening cysteine and the closing phenylalanine or tryptophan. D genes are given only for firm matches. The listing skips clone size in some rows; elsewhere it reads once, few, many or a size class.

CDR3 length	V gene	D gene	J gene	clone size	CDR3 protein	CDR3 DNA
13	TRBV4-1	-	TRBJ2-7	-	CASRKVGDYEQYF	TGCGCCAGCAGAAAAGTCGGGGACTACGAGCAGTACTTC
11	TRBV5-4	-	TRBJ1-1	many	CASSPQTEAFF	TGTGCCAGCAGCCCCCAGACTGAAGCTTTCTTT
12	TRBV20-1	-	TRBJ2-3	few	CSARRTEDTQYF	TGCAGTGCTAGAAGGACCGAAGATACGCAGTATTTT
16	TRBV4-1	-	TRBJ2-3	many	CASSQDPGGTPDTQYF	TGCGCCAGCAGCCAAGATCCGGGCGGGACTCCAGATACGCAGTATTTT
13	TRBV6-2/TRBV6-3	TRBD1	TRBJ2-7	-	CASRWDRVGEQYF	TGTGCCAGCAGATGGGACAGGGTGGGCGAGCAGTACTTC
15	TRBV27	TRBD2	TRBJ2-4	few	CASSSGGRAETDQYF	TGTGCCAGCAGTTCGGGCGGGAGGGCAGAGACGGATCAGTACTTC
16	TRBV7-9	-	TRBJ2-1	-	CASSPLGGDSYNEQFF	TGTGCCAGCAGCCCTCTAGGAGGGGACTCCTACAATGAGCAGTTCTTC
11	TRBV7-8	-	TRBJ2-7	many	CASSSQYEQYF	TGTGCCAGCAGCTCCCAGTACGAGCAGTACTTC
15	TRBV12-3/TRBV12-4	-	TRBJ2-2	many	CASRYRASNTGELFF	TGTGCCAGCAGGTACAGGGCTTCGAACACCGGGGAGCTGTTTTTT
17	TRBV27	TRBD2	TRBJ2-1	-	CASTPPSGRGAYNEQFF	TGTGCCAGCACCCCCCCGTCGGGGCGGGGGGCCTACAATGAGCAGTTCTTC
14	TRBV18	-	TRBJ1-1	-	CASSQLGGDTEAFF	TGTGCCAGCTCCCAATTAGGGGGAGACACTGAAGCTTTCTTT
18	TRBV3-1	-	TRBJ1-3	-	CASSPIMAGVSSGNTIYF	TGTGCCAGCAGCCCTATCATGGCTGGAGTAAGCTCTGGAAACACCATATATTTT
16	TRBV9	-	TRBJ2-1	-	CASSHAGETLYNEQFF	TGTGCCAGCAGCCATGCCGGGGAAACTCTCTACAATGAGCAGTTCTTC
13	TRBV4-2	-	TRBJ1-2	many	CASSQDLNYGYTF	TGTGCCAGCAGCCAAGACCTTAACTATGGCTACACCTTC
13	TRBV20-1	-	TRBJ1-6	many	CRLGGSYYSPLHF	TGCAGACTGGGGGGGTCCTATTATTCACCCCTCCACTTT
14	TRBV11-2	-	TRBJ2-5	-	CASSFNRPPGTQYF	TGTGCCAGCAGCTTCAACAGGCCCCCAGGGACCCAGTACTTC
15	TRBV6-6	-	TRBJ2-7	-	CASSANNRVGYEQYF	TGTGCCAGCAGTGCAAATAACAGGGTAGGCTACGAGCAGTACTTC
13	TRBV7-9	-	TRBJ1-2	-	CASSSQSVGGYTF	TGTGCCAGCAGCTCCCAAAGCGTTGGTGGCTACACCTTC
14	TRBV20-1	TRBD1	TRBJ1-6	-	CSSPGQGYNSPLHF	TGCAGTTCGCCGGGACAGGGCTACAATTCACCCCTCCACTTT
14	TRBV6-1	-	TRBJ1-5	many	CASVNPGSYQPQHF	TGTGCCAGCGTCAATCCAGGTTCCTATCAGCCCCAGCATTTT
16	TRBV28	-	TRBJ1-4	few	CASSSLGGKWNEKLFF	TGTGCCAGCAGTTCCCTGGGAGGGAAGTGGAATGAAAAACTGTTTTTT
14	TRBV6-2/TRBV6-3	-	TRBJ1-5	-	CASSPGRNNQPQHF	TGTGCCAGCAGCCCAGGACGGAACAATCAGCCCCAGCATTTT
16	TRBV3-1	TRBD1	TRBJ1-6	few	CASSPGQGGLRSPLHF	TGTGCCAGCAGCCCCGGACAGGGAGGTCTCCGGTCACCCCTCCACTTT
12	TRBV15	-	TRBJ2-7	few	CATSRGYYEQYF	TGTGCCACCAGCAGGGGATATTACGAGCAGTACTTC
16	TRBV6-5	TRBD2	TRBJ2-7	-	CASSYSGGVVAYEQYF	TGTGCCAGCAGTTACTCGGGGGGGGTGGTAGCCTACGAGCAGTACTTC
15	TRBV15	-	TRBJ2-1	many	CATSRTGLYYNEQFF	TGTGCCACCAGCAGGACTGGGCTCTACTACAATGAGCAGTTCTTC
15	TRBV24-1	-	TRBJ2-2	-	CATRGRDTTTGELFF	TGTGCCACCAGGGGACGGGACACAACCACCGGGGAGCTGTTTTTT
18	TRBV7-2	TRBD2	TRBJ2-1	-	CASSSRTSGRLSYNEQFF	TGTGCCAGCAGCTCACGGACTAGCGGGAGACTCTCCTACAATGAGCAGTTCTTC
16	TRBV4-1	-	TRBJ2-5	-	CASSQDPRGREETQYF	TGCGCCAGCAGCCAAGATCCACGCGGTCGAGAAGAGACCCAGTACTTC
15	TRBV10-3	TRBD1	TRBJ2-7	many	CAISEPGQGFYEQYF	TGTGCCATCAGTGAGCCGGGACAGGGCTTCTACGAGCAGTACTTC
14	TRBV6-2/TRBV6-3	-	TRBJ2-7	-	CASSYSHSSYEQYF	TGTGCCAGCAGTTACTCCCACAGCTCCTACGAGCAGTACTTC
14	TRBV5-1	TRBD1	TRBJ1-1	-	CASRDGQDVTEAFF	TGCGCCAGCAGGGATGGACAGGATGTCACTGAAGCTTTCTTT
15	TRBV24-1	-	TRBJ2-5	many	CATSEPGQAGETQYF	TGTGCCACCAGTGAACCCGGACAGGCGGGGGAGACCCAGTACTTC
12	TRBV20-1	-	TRBJ2-7	few	CSARGRVNEQYF	TGCAGTGCTAGAGGGAGGGTTAACGAGCAGTACTTC
15	TRBV9	TRBD2	TRBJ2-1	few	CASSVSSGGRREQFF	TGTGCCAGCAGCGTATCTAGCGGGGGGCGGCGGGAGCAGTTCTTC
14	TRBV7-9	-	TRBJ2-5	-	CASSLVVSQETQYF	TGTGCCAGCAGCTTAGTGGTTAGCCAAGAGACCCAGTACTTC
15	TRBV29-1	-	TRBJ2-1	many	CSVVEWGVRDDEQFF	TGCAGCGTGGTGGAGTGGGGGGTCCGCGACGATGAGCAGTTCTTC
15	TRBV29-1	TRBD2	TRBJ2-3	-	CSVRTSGPSTDTQYF	TGCAGCGTCCGGACTAGCGGGCCTAGCACAGATACGCAGTATTTT
14	TRBV18	TRBD1	TRBJ1-1	-	CASYPGQEGTEAFF	TGTGCCAGCTACCCGGGACAGGAGGGGACTGAAGCTTTCTTT
14	TRBV20-1	-	TRBJ2-5	-	CSANYPRKQETQYF	TGCAGTGCCAATTACCCCAGGAAACAAGAGACCCAGTACTTC
15	TRBV12-3/TRBV12-4	-	TRBJ2-2	-	CASSLGQGNTGELFF	TGTGCCAGCAGTTTAGGGCAGGGGAACACCGGGGAGCTGTTTTTT
16	TRBV7-2	-	TRBJ2-6	-	CASSLVSGSGANVLTF	TGTGCCAGCAGCCTTGTGTCGGGATCAGGGGCCAACGTCCTGACTTTC
15	TRBV29-1	TRBD2	TRBJ2-1	many	CSVAGGLDGNNEQFF	TGCAGCGTGGCGGGGGGACTAGATGGGAACAATGAGCAGTTCTTC
13	TRBV20-1	-	TRBJ2-3	once	CSARYPGADTQYF	TGCAGTGCTAGATACCCAGGTGCCGATACGCAGTATTTT
16	TRBV6-2/TRBV6-3	TRBD1	TRBJ2-1	-	CASSSGTGAFYNEQFF	TGTGCCAGCAGTTCGGGGACAGGAGCCTTCTACAATGAGCAGTTCTTC
12	TRBV20-1	TRBD1	TRBJ2-3	-	CSARRGPDTQYF	TGCAGTGCTAGGAGGGGGCCAGATACGCAGTATTTT
12	TRBV29-1	-	TRBJ2-7	-	CSVARVGGEQYF	TGCAGCGTTGCCAGGGTTGGGGGAGAGCAGTACTTC
14	TRBV7-2	-	TRBJ2-7	few	CASSLAFNSYEQYF	TGTGCCAGCAGCTTAGCATTTAACTCCTACGAGCAGTACTTC
14	TRBV12-3/TRBV12-4	-	TRBJ1-1	many	CASSLAPSNTEAFF	TGTGCCAGCAGTTTAGCCCCATCGAACACTGAAGCTTTCTTT